This TCR beta chain was identified in a study of shared clonotypes between healthy human individuals. Overall study findings and caveats: Shared clonotypes: roughly 4.7% naive CD4, around 3.5% naive CD8, roughly 2.4% memory CD4, more than 0.3% memory CD8.

CDR1 and CDR2 (germline): SEHNR, FQNEAQ (reference sequence). This CDR3 contains 16 residues. The ends were cut back, 1 base at V and 0 bases at J, with 10 bases in the middle. As concerns this clone: Antigen: not known.

Here immunoSEQ multiplex PCR was the method, and the copy in TCRdb shows in-frame clones only, minus some. The sample records some 1 million clones, under 80% being singletons. The sample comprised memory CD4+ T cells sorted from blood. Subset: CD45RA-negative fraction. This TCR derives from a man aged 18 to 30 in good health. V and J are TRBV7-9 and TRBJ1-5; D is unclear. The CDR3 bases are TGTGCCAGCAGCTTAGGGATCCCCAATAGCAATCAGCCCCAGCATTTT. It specifies CASSLGIPNSNQPQHF. The whole variable domain, remainder taken from reference TRBV7-9 and TRBJ1-5, is DTGVSQNPRHKITKRGQNVTFRCDPISEHNRLYWYRQTLGQGPEFLTYFQNEAQLEKSRLLSDRFSAERPKGSFSTLEIQRTEQGDSAMYLCASSLGIPNSNQPQHFGDGTRLSIL.